This T cell receptor (beta chain) was identified during a study of low-dose radiotherapy and immunotherapy resistance in tumors. At the level of the study: Patients received cyclophosphamide 200 mg/m2 intravenously every two weeks, the day before radiation-immunotherapy.

Unmatched junction bases numbered 7, after V lost 2 bases and J lost 4 bases. Per the germline V gene, CDR1 is ENHRY and CDR2 is SYGVKD. There are 15 residues in the CDR3. TRAV and TRBV primers primed cDNA for both TCRalpha and TCRbeta. The TCRs were subjected to amplification over approximately 19 PCR cycles employing a constant-region primer in conjunction with a V-primer adapter. It was by in vitro transcription that isolated mRNA was amplified. A single record per CDR3 protein comes from TCRdb applying MiXCR to the reads. The sample has around 90,000 distinct CDR3 sequences, approximately 20% seen once. This sample's time point: before trial treatment. As a condition of eligibility, patients had advanced solid tumors lacking tumor-infiltrating lymphocytes.

The source material was PBMCs, sampled before treatment. This chain joins TRBV10-3 and TRBJ2-5, with 7 positions matching TRBD2. The receptor was isolated from a male donor with prostate cancer. The CDR3 reads CAISETREAGETQYF. CDR3 DNA: TGTGCCATCAGTGAGACCCGGGAGGCCGGAGAGACCCAGTACTTC.